This T cell receptor (beta chain) was profiled in a study of cytomegalovirus exposure and HLA in healthy donors. The study, taken as a whole, reports: Listed as cytomegalovirus-associated were 164 TCR beta chains. Clusters of TCRs from the first cohort tended to co-occur in the approximately 130 validation repertoires (as a later analysis found). Generally TCR sequences proved uncommon, though certain public TCRs appeared in numerous donors.

Using immunoSEQ multiplex PCR, the repertoire was profiled, and TCRdb retains in-frame clones only, with some absent. The data contain 150,000 to 200,000 clones, approximately 88% of them singletons. As regards this clone: Its antigen is unknown.

The CDR3 loop spans 15 amino acids. CDR1 and CDR2 from the germline V gene are MDHEN and SYDVKM. Trimming cost V 4 bases and J 2 bases, with 14 bases left between them. The genes are TRBV28 and TRBJ1-2, with a weak D call TRBD1 (5 bases). What was sequenced was PBMCs. The origin of this receptor is a man aged 18-30 years in good health and CMV-seropositive. The CDR3 is CASSSFGGSNYGYTF. In DNA, the CDR3 is TGTGCCAGCAGTTCTTTCGGGGGATCGAACTATGGCTACACCTTC.